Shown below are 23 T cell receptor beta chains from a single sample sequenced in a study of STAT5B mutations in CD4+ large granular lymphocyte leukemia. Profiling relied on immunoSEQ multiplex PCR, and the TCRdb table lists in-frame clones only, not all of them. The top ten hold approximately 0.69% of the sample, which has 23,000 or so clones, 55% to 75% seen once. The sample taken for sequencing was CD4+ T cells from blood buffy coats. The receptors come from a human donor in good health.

Here the CDR3 DNA reads TGCGCCAGCAGCCAAGTATCGGCACAGAACTATGGCTACACCTTC. Translated, it gives CASSQVSAQNYGYTF. V is TRBV4-3 and J is TRBJ1-2; D unresolved. This CDR3 has 15 amino acids. Trimming left V 1 base short and J 2 bases short, with 11 bases between. Germline lookup yields CDR1 LGHNA and CDR2 YSLEER.

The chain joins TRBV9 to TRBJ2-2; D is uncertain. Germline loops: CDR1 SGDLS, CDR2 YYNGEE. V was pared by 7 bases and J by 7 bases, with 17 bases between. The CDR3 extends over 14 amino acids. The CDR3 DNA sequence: TGTGCCAGCTCTTCGATTACCCCCGGCGGGGAGCTGTTTTTT. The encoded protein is CASSSITPGGELFF. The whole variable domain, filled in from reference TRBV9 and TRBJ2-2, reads DSGVTQTPKHLITATGQRVTLRCSPRSGDLSVYWYQQSLDQGLQFLIQYYNGEERAKGNILERFSAQQFPDLHSELNLSSLELGDSALYFCASSSITPGGELFFGEGSRLTVL.

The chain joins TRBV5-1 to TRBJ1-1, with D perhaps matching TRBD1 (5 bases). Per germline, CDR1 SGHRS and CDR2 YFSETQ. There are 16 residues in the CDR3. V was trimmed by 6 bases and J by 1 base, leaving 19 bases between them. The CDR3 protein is CASTVGQGGSNTEAFF. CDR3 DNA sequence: TGCGCCAGCACGGTCGGGCAGGGAGGGTCGAACACTGAAGCTTTCTTT.

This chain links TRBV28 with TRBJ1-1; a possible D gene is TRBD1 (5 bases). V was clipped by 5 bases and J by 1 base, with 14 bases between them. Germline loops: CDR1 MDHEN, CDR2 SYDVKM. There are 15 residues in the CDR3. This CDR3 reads CASSPGDRRNTEAFF. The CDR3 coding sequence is TGTGCCAGCAGTCCCGGGGACCGGAGGAACACTGAAGCTTTCTTT.

CDR3 region: CASSAVPSGNTIYF. The CDR3 DNA follows: TGTGCCAGCAGCGCCGTTCCCTCTGGAAACACCATATATTTT. The V gene is TRBV9, the J gene TRBJ1-3; D is unresolved. In germline, CDR1 is SGDLS, CDR2 YYNGEE. The ends were cut back, 3 bases at V and 0 bases at J, with 7 bases in the middle. The CDR3 is 14 residues long.

The CDR3 DNA reads as TGTGCCAGCAGCTTGGGGCTAGCGGGTGAGACCCAGTACTTC. Its protein is CASSLGLAGETQYF. The chain couples TRBV7-2 to TRBJ2-5; 8 bases agree with TRBD2. V shed 3 bases and J 5 bases; nucleotides not matched to a gene: 5. Germline-derived CDR1 and CDR2 are SGHTA and FQGNSA. The CDR3 loop spans 14 amino acids.

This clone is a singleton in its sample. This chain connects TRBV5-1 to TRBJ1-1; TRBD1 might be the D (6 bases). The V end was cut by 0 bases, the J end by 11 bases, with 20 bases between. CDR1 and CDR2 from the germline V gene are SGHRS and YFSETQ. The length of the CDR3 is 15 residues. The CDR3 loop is CASSLGTLTSTGAFF. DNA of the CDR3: TGCGCCAGCAGCTTGGGAACCCTTACAAGCACAGGGGCTTTCTTT.

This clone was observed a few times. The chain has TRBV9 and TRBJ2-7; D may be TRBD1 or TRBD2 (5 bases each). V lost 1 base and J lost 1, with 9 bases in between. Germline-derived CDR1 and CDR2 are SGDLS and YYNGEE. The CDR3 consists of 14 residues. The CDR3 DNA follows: TGTGCCAGCAGCGTAAGGGACGGATCCTACGAGCAGTACTTC. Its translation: CASSVRDGSYEQYF.

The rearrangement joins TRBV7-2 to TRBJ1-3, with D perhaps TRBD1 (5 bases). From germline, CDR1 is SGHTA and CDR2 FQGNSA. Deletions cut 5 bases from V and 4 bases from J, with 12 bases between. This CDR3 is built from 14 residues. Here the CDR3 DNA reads TGTGCCAGCAGCCCAGGGCTCTCCGGAAACACCATATATTTT. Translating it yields CASSPGLSGNTIYF.

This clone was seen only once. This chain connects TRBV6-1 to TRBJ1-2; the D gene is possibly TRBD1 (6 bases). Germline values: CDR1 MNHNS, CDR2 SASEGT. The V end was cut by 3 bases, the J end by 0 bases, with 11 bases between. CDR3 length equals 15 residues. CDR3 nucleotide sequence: TGTGCCAGCAGTGAGCTACAGGGTACTAACTATGGCTACACCTTC. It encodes CASSELQGTNYGYTF.

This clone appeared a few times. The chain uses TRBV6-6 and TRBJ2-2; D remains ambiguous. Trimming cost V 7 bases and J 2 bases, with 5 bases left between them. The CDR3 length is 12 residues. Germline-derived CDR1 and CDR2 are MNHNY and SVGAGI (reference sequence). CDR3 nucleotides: TGTGCCAGCAAACGTAACACCGGGGAGCTGTTTTTT. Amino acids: CASKRNTGELFF.

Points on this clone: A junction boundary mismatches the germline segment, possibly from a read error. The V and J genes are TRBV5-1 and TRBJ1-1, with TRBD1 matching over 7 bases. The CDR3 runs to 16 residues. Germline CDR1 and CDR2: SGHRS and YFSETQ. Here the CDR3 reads CVSRGGSIFMNTEAFF. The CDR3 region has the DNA TGCGTCAGCAGAGGGGGCAGCATTTTTATGAACACTGAAGCTTTCTTT.

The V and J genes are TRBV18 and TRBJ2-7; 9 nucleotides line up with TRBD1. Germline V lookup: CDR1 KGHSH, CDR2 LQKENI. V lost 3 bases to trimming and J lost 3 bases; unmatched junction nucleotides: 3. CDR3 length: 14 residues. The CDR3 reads CASSPGQGVYEQYF. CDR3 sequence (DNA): TGTGCCAGCTCACCGGGACAGGGAGTCTACGAGCAGTACTTC.

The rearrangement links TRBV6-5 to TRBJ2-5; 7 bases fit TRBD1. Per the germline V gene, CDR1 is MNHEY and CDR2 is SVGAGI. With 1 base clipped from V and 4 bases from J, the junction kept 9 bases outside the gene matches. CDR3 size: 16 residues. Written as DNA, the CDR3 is TGTGCCAGCAGTTACTTACCACAGGGGCTAGGAGAGACCCAGTACTTC. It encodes CASSYLPQGLGETQYF.

Written as DNA, the CDR3 is TGTGCCAGCAGTTTACAGGGTCAAGAGACCCAGTACTTC. Translation: CASSLQGQETQYF. The chain has TRBV27 and TRBJ2-5; D perhaps matches TRBD1 (5 bases). The CDR3 has 13 residues. V lost 2 bases and J lost 2, with 6 bases in between. Germline CDR1 and CDR2: MNHEY and SMNVEV (reference sequence).

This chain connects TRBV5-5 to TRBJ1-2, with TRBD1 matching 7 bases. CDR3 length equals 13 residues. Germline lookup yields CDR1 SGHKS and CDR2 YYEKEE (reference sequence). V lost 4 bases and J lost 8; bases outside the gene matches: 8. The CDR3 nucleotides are TGTGCCAGCAGCCTTACGGACAGGCGGGGCTACACCTTC. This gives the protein CASSLTDRRGYTF.

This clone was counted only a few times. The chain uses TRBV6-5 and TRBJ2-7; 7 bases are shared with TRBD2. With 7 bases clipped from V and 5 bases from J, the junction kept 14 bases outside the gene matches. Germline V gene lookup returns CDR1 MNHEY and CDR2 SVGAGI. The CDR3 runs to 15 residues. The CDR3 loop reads CASKGPGGGRDEQYF. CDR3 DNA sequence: TGTGCCAGCAAGGGTCCCGGGGGAGGGAGAGACGAGCAGTACTTC.

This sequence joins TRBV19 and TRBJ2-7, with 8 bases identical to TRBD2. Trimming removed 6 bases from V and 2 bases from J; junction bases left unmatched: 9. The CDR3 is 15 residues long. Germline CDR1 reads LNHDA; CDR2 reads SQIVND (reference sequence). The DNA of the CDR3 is TGTGCCAGTAGCCCAATTAGCGGGGTAACCTACGAGCAGTACTTC. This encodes CASSPISGVTYEQYF.

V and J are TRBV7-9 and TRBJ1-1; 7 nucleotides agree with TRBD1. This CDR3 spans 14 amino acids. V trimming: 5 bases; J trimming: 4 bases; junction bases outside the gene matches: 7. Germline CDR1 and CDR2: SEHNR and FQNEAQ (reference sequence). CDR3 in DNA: TGTGCCAGCAGCCCAAGGGGGCCGGGCACTGAAGCTTTCTTT. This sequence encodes CASSPRGPGTEAFF.

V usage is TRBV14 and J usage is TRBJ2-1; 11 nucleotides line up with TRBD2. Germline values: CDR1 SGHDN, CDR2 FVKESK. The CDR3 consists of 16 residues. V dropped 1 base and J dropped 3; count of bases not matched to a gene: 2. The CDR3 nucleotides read TGTGCCAGCAGCCAAGGGCTAGCGGGGGGCTACAATGAGCAGTTCTTC. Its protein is CASSQGLAGGYNEQFF.

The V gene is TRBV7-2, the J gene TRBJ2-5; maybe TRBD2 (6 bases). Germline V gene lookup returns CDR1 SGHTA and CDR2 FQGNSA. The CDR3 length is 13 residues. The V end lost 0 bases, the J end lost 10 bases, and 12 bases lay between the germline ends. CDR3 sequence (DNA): TGTGCCAGCAGCTTAGCGGGACGGGGGAGCCAGTACTTC. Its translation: CASSLAGRGSQYF.

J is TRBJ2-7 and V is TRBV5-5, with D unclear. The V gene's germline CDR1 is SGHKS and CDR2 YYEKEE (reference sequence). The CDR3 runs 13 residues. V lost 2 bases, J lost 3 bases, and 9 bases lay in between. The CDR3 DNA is TGTGCCAGCAGCTTAACCCCTGGCTACGAGCAGTACTTC. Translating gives CASSLTPGYEQYF.

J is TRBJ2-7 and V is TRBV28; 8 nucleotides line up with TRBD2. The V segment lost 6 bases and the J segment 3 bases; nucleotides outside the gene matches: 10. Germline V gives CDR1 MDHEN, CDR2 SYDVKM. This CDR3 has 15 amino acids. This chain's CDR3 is CASRLQTSAFYEQYF. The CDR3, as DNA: TGTGCCAGCAGGCTCCAGACTAGCGCCTTCTACGAGCAGTACTTC.